These 27 T cell receptor beta chains came from one sample sequenced in a study of blood T cell repertoires in COVID-19. TCRdb's table, derived via immunoSEQ multiplex PCR, lists solely in-frame clones and lacks some. The data show about 98,000 clones, with around 72% seen just once and roughly 25% held by the top ten. Specimen: peripheral blood. These receptors originate from a man in his 70s with acute or convalescent COVID-19.

The rearrangement links TRBV18 to TRBJ2-7; 8 bases fit TRBD1. After removal of 6 bases from V and 6 bases from J, the junction contained 4 bases not matched to a gene. CDR1 KGHSH and CDR2 LQKENI come from the germline V gene. This CDR3 region has 12 residues. This CDR3 is CASSPDRVEQYF. The CDR3 DNA reads as TGTGCCAGCTCCCCGGACAGGGTCGAGCAGTACTTC.

The genes are TRBV19 and TRBJ2-2; D unresolved. Germline V lookup: CDR1 LNHDA, CDR2 SQIVND (reference sequence). Trimming left V 6 bases short and J 4 bases short, with 18 bases between. The CDR3 has 16 amino acids. The CDR3, as DNA: TGTGCCAGTAGGACTTCTACCCGATGGCTCACCGGGGAGCTGTTTTTT. Translating gives CASRTSTRWLTGELFF.

The genes are TRBV9 and TRBJ2-5, with 11 positions matching TRBD2. In germline, CDR1 is SGDLS, CDR2 YYNGEE. With 4 bases clipped from V and 3 bases from J, the junction kept 8 bases outside the gene matches. There are 16 residues in the CDR3. The CDR3 is CASSRRGTSGEETQYF. The CDR3 DNA is TGTGCCAGCAGCCGAAGAGGGACTAGCGGAGAAGAGACCCAGTACTTC.

In its sample, this clone was seen a few times. This chain joins TRBV5-4 and TRBJ2-2; 8 bases match TRBD1. J gave up 9 bases and V 4 bases, and 11 bases lay outside the gene matches. The V gene's germline CDR1 is SGHNT and CDR2 YYREEE (reference sequence). CDR3 size: 15 residues. CDR3 amino acids: CASSPVDRGGRELFF. CDR3 in DNA: TGTGCCAGCAGCCCGGTCGACAGGGGAGGAAGGGAGCTGTTTTTT.

The J gene is TRBJ2-3, the V gene TRBV4-2; 9 positions match TRBD2. Unmatched junction bases numbered 14, after V lost 4 bases and J lost 6 bases. This CDR3 is 17 amino acids long. The germline V gene encodes CDR1 LGHNA and CDR2 YNFKEQ. The DNA of the CDR3 is TGTGCCAGCAGCCCGTTGGGAACTAGCGGGTTCTCGGATACGCAGTATTTT. It encodes CASSPLGTSGFSDTQYF.

V is TRBV7-3 and J is TRBJ2-1; 14 positions agree with TRBD2. Trimming cost V 5 bases and J 3 bases; bases outside gene matches: 9. Germline CDR1 and CDR2: SGHTA and FQGTGA. The length of the CDR3 is 18 residues. CDR3 in DNA: TGTGCCAGCAGCCCCTTCGGACTAGCGGGAGGTAGCTACAATGAGCAGTTCTTC. Amino acid sequence: CASSPFGLAGGSYNEQFF.

The rearrangement joins TRBV20-1 to TRBJ1-5; D may be TRBD1 (6 bases). Germline V gene sequence: CDR1 DFQATT, CDR2 SNEGSKA (reference sequence). V lost 6 bases and J 4 bases, leaving 7 bases between the germline ends. This CDR3 spans 11 amino acids. Here the CDR3 DNA reads TGCAGTGCCCAGGGGAATCAGCCCCAGCATTTT. Translating it yields CSAQGNQPQHF.

The chain employs TRBV27 and TRBJ2-1; 11 bases agree with TRBD2. CDR3 size: 16 residues. The V segment lost 0 bases and the J segment 6 bases; nucleotides outside the gene matches: 4. Germline values: CDR1 MNHEY, CDR2 SMNVEV (reference sequence). CDR3 coding DNA: TGTGCCAGCAGTTTATCTCGGCTAGCGGGAGGCAATGAGCAGTTCTTC. Translated, it gives CASSLSRLAGGNEQFF.

This rearrangement joins TRBV5-1 to TRBJ2-3; TRBD1 matches 9 bases. The CDR3 spans 15 residues. The ends lost 2 bases at V and 5 bases at J; junction bases unmatched: 6. The germline CDR1 and CDR2 sequences are SGHRS and YFSETQ. In DNA, the CDR3 is TGCGCCAGCAGCTTACAGGGGGCCCCCGGAGATACGCAGTATTTT. Translation gives CASSLQGAPGDTQYF.

The chain's CDR3 is CASSVRQGGYEQYF. CDR3 in DNA: TGTGCCAGCAGTGTTCGACAGGGCGGGTACGAGCAGTACTTC. The chain recombines TRBV28 with TRBJ2-7; 7 bases line up with TRBD1. The V gene's germline CDR1 is MDHEN and CDR2 SYDVKM. J gave up 4 bases and V 5 bases, and 8 bases lay outside the gene matches. The CDR3 contains 14 residues.

About this clone itself: Other DNA sequences of this sample code for an identical CDR3. The V and J genes are TRBV4-1 and TRBJ2-1; D gene unclear. V shed 0 bases and J shed 0 bases, with 6 bases lying between them. The germline V gene has CDR1 MGHRA and CDR2 YSYEKL. This CDR3 region has 15 residues. CDR3 region: CASSQEASSYNEQFF. As DNA, the CDR3 is TGCGCCAGCAGCCAAGAGGCTAGCTCCTACAATGAGCAGTTCTTC.

Only a few counts were recorded for this clone. The chain employs TRBV29-1 and TRBJ1-6; TRBD1 is a possible D gene (6 bases). Germline V CDR1 and CDR2: SQVTM, ANQGSEA. The length of the CDR3 is 13 residues. Trimming removed 4 bases at V and 5 bases at J, with 9 bases between. As DNA, the CDR3 is TGCAGCGTTGGGCAGGGGAATAATTCACCCCTCCACTTT. Protein sequence: CSVGQGNNSPLHF.

The chain employs TRBV28 and TRBJ1-2, with TRBD1 matching 8 bases. Looked up from germline, CDR1 is MDHEN and CDR2 is SYDVKM. The CDR3 totals 13 residues. The V and J ends lost 6 bases and 6 bases, in that order; junction bases with no gene match: 6. In DNA form, the CDR3 reads TGTGCCAGCAGCACAGGGGGATTAGATGGCTACACCTTC. Translated, it gives CASSTGGLDGYTF.

The J gene is TRBJ1-2, the V gene TRBV15; no firm D call. V shed 10 bases and J shed 4 bases, with 16 bases lying between them. Germline values: CDR1 LNHNV, CDR2 YYDKDF (reference sequence). The CDR3 totals 13 residues. This CDR3 reads CAISARGGYGYTF. In DNA, the CDR3 is TGTGCCATAAGCGCCCGGGGAGGCTATGGCTACACCTTC.

The V call is TRBV27, the J call TRBJ2-1; a possible D gene is TRBD2 (6 bases). CDR3 length: 13 amino acids. Germline CDR1 MNHEY, CDR2 SMNVEV (reference sequence). Trimming removed 2 bases at V and 8 bases at J, with 10 bases between. The chain's CDR3 is CASSLGPGDEQFF. CDR3 DNA sequence: TGTGCCAGCAGTTTAGGACCGGGGGATGAGCAGTTCTTC.

DNA of the CDR3: TGTGCCAGCAGCCAAGACTTGACAGGGACCATCTATGGCTACACCTTC. Encoded protein: CASSQDLTGTIYGYTF. This sequence joins TRBV3-1 (or the pseudogene TRBV3-2) and TRBJ1-2, with TRBD1 matching 7 bases. Looked up from germline, CDR1 is LGHDT and CDR2 is YNNKEL (reference sequence). After removal of 0 bases from V and 4 bases from J, the junction contained 8 bases not matched to a gene. The CDR3 extends over 16 amino acids.

The genes are TRBV7-2 and TRBJ2-7; 8 nucleotides agree with TRBD2. CDR1 is SGHTA, CDR2 FQGNSA, per germline. V was pared by 3 bases and J by 6 bases, with 7 bases of the junction left unmatched. The CDR3 has 14 amino acids. The CDR3 is CASSFRAGASEQYF. The CDR3, as DNA: TGTGCCAGCAGCTTTCGAGCGGGAGCCTCCGAGCAGTACTTC.

The gene calls are TRBV3-1 (or the pseudogene TRBV3-2) and TRBJ1-5; D is uncertain. The CDR3 has 12 amino acids. CDR1 is LGHDT, CDR2 YNNKEL, per germline (reference sequence). V was pared by 4 bases and J by 3 bases, with 4 bases between. The CDR3 sequence: CASSLLNQPQHF. The CDR3 nucleotides read TGTGCCAGCAGCCTCCTCAATCAGCCCCAGCATTTT.

This rearrangement joins TRBV7-2 to TRBJ1-5; D might be TRBD1 (6 bases). V was shortened by 5 bases and J by 4 bases, with 12 bases between the two germline ends. Germline-derived CDR1 and CDR2 are SGHTA and FQGNSA. The CDR3 consists of 14 residues. This CDR3 is CASSIRDKNQPQHF. The CDR3 nucleotides read TGTGCCAGCAGCATTCGGGACAAAAATCAGCCCCAGCATTTT. Supplemented by reference TRBV7-2 and TRBJ1-5, the full variable domain reads GAGVSQSPSNKVTEKGKDVELRCDPISGHTALYWYRQSLGQGLEFLIYFQGNSAPDKSGLPSDRFSAERTGGSVSTLTIQRTQQEDSAVYLCASSIRDKNQPQHFGDGTRLSIL.

This clone turned up a few times. Within the sample, other DNA sequences also encode this same CDR3. The chain uses TRBV5-1 and TRBJ1-2, with 7 bases aligning to TRBD1. The CDR3 has 17 amino acids. CDR1 SGHRS and CDR2 YFSETQ come from the germline V gene. V was pared by 0 bases and J by 5 bases, with 13 bases of the junction left unmatched. CDR3 DNA sequence: TGCGCCAGCAGCTTGGAACCCCCTTATCGACAGGGATATGGCTACACCTTC. This gives the protein CASSLEPPYRQGYGYTF.

The rearrangement links TRBV4-1 to TRBJ2-3; 8 nucleotides line up with TRBD2. CDR1 and CDR2 (germline): MGHRA, YSYEKL. V trimming: 1 base; J trimming: 2 bases; junction bases outside the gene matches: 2. CDR3 size: 15 residues. The CDR3 is CASSQGTSYTDTQYF. CDR3 nucleotides: TGCGCCAGCAGCCAAGGGACTAGCTACACAGATACGCAGTATTTT.

This clone is a singleton in its sample. V gene TRBV2 combines with J gene TRBJ2-7, with no clear D. V lost 6 bases to trimming and J lost 1 base, with 22 bases between them. The CDR3 sequence is 17 residues long. Looked up from germline, CDR1 is SNHLY and CDR2 is FYNNEI. The CDR3 region is CASREPYLLPQSYEQYF. The DNA for the CDR3 is TGTGCCAGCAGGGAGCCCTACTTACTACCCCAATCCTACGAGCAGTACTTC.

The V call is TRBV28, the J call TRBJ1-2; 12 bases line up with TRBD1. V was clipped by 4 bases and J by 8 bases; unmatched bases: 8. The CDR3 is 15 amino acids. Germline V gene data show CDR1 as MDHEN and CDR2 as SYDVKM. The CDR3 region is CASSSAGTGGKGYTF. The DNA for the CDR3 is TGTGCCAGCAGTTCAGCCGGGACAGGGGGCAAAGGCTACACCTTC.

This clone was seen only once. CDR3: CASSPAENTEAFF. The CDR3 bases are TGTGCCAGCAGCCCTGCGGAGAACACTGAAGCTTTCTTT. The chain links TRBV11-3 to TRBJ1-1; D gene uncertain. CDR3 length: 13 amino acids. Germline V gene lookup returns CDR1 SGHNT and CDR2 YENEEA. V was clipped by 5 bases and J by 1 base, with 8 bases between them.

The chain couples TRBV5-5 to TRBJ1-5; D is possibly TRBD1 (5 bases). CDR1 is SGHKS and CDR2 is YYEKEE in the germline V gene (reference sequence). Trimming cost V 4 bases and J 0 bases, with 8 bases left between them. The CDR3 contains 14 residues. CDR3 sequence: CASSPDSSNQPQHF. The CDR3 coding sequence is TGTGCCAGCAGCCCCGACAGTAGCAATCAGCCCCAGCATTTT.

This clone occurred a few times. The rearrangement joins TRBV27 to TRBJ2-1; 8 bases are a match to TRBD1. The CDR3 contains 19 residues. Germline CDR1 is MNHEY and CDR2 is SMNVEV (reference sequence). V was pared by 3 bases and J by 6 bases, with 19 bases of the junction left unmatched. The CDR3 coding sequence is TGTGCCAGCAGTTTTGAGCCCGAAACCGGGACAGGAGTTGGCAATGAGCAGTTCTTC. Encoded protein: CASSFEPETGTGVGNEQFF.

The V and J genes are TRBV29-1 and TRBJ2-2; 9 bases line up with TRBD2. CDR1 and CDR2 (germline): SQVTM, ANQGSEA. The CDR3 length is 15 residues. With V trimmed by 7 bases and J by 5 bases, 11 bases remained unmatched. The CDR3 spells CSARGSAGGTGELFF. Written as DNA, the CDR3 is TGCAGCGCCCGAGGCTCTGCGGGAGGGACCGGGGAGCTGTTTTTT.